The 20 T cell receptor beta chains reported below all come from one sample, sequenced in a study of T cells after yellow fever vaccination. TCRdb fed the 5' RACE reads into MiXCR, producing one record per CDR3 protein. The sample shows 450,000 to 550,000 distinct CDR3 sequences, 15% to 20% of them seen only once. This material consisted of PBMCs, taken 15 days after the yellow fever booster vaccination. These receptor sequences come from a man aged 25 to 40 who received the YFV17D yellow fever vaccine.

The gene calls are TRBV27 and TRBJ2-3; TRBD1 is a possible D gene (6 bases). Germline assignment: CDR1 MNHEY and CDR2 SMNVEV (reference sequence). The V end was cut by 6 bases, the J end by 2 bases, with 15 bases between. This CDR3 region has 15 residues. The CDR3 reads CASRRGTRYTDTQYF. CDR3 bases: TGTGCCAGCAGGAGGGGGACACGATACACAGATACGCAGTATTTT.

This clonotype was recorded a few times. Here the CDR3 reads CASSYRGNEQFF. CDR3 coding DNA: TGTGCCAGCAGCTACAGGGGGAATGAGCAGTTCTTC. J is TRBJ2-1 and V is TRBV11-2, with TRBD1 matching 8 bases. The CDR3 has 12 residues. Looked up from germline, CDR1 is SGHAT and CDR2 is FQNNGV. J gave up 7 bases and V 4 bases, and 0 bases lay outside the gene matches.

This clonotype was observed a handful of times. The CDR3 nucleotides are TGTGCCAGCACCCCGGGACTAGCGGGAGTTTCTGAGCAGTTCTTC. Protein: CASTPGLAGVSEQFF. The gene calls are TRBV6-2 or TRBV6-3 and TRBJ2-1; 14 bases line up with TRBD2. CDR1 and CDR2 (germline): MNHEY, SVGEGT. V shed 7 bases and J 9 bases; nucleotides not matched to a gene: 8. The CDR3 sequence is 15 residues long.

This clonotype showed up just a few times. The V and J genes are TRBV29-1 and TRBJ2-5; 7 positions agree with TRBD2. The CDR3 loop spans 11 amino acids. Germline V gene sequence: CDR1 SQVTM, CDR2 ANQGSEA. With 8 bases clipped from V and 4 bases from J, the junction kept 4 bases outside the gene matches. The CDR3 nucleotides are TGCAGCCGAGGGGAGGGAGAGACCCAGTACTTC. Encoded protein: CSRGEGETQYF. The full variable domain, completed using reference TRBV29-1 and TRBJ2-5, is SAVISQKPSRDICQRGTSLTIQCQVDSQVTMMFWYRQQPGQSLTLIATANQGSEATYESGFVIDKFPISRPNLTFSTLTVSNMSPEDSSIYLCSRGEGETQYFGPGTRLLVL.

The rearrangement links TRBV28 to TRBJ2-3, with TRBD2 matching 12 bases. CDR1 and CDR2 (germline): MDHEN, SYDVKM. The ends lost 2 bases at V and 3 bases at J; junction bases unmatched: 6. The CDR3 consists of 17 residues. The CDR3: CASSLMASGRGTDTQYF. The CDR3 coding sequence is TGTGCCAGCAGTTTAATGGCTAGCGGGAGGGGTACAGATACGCAGTATTTT.

The genes are TRBV10-1 and TRBJ2-6, with TRBD1 identical over 8 bases. With 4 bases clipped from V and 1 base from J, the junction kept 15 bases outside the gene matches. The CDR3 loop spans 20 amino acids. CDR1 and CDR2 from the germline V gene are WNHNN and SYGVQD (reference sequence). The CDR3 sequence: CASSGWTGIKYLSGANVLTF. Here the CDR3 DNA reads TGCGCCAGCAGTGGGTGGACAGGGATTAAGTACCTATCTGGGGCCAACGTCCTGACTTTC.

The chain carries TRBV20-1 and TRBJ2-1, with 8 bases aligning to TRBD2. The CDR3 runs to 15 residues. Per the germline V gene, CDR1 is DFQATT and CDR2 is SNEGSKA (reference sequence). V trimming: 3 bases; J trimming: 6 bases; junction bases outside the gene matches: 10. This CDR3 is CSASSVREVVNEQFF. CDR3 in DNA: TGCAGTGCTAGTTCTGTGCGGGAGGTGGTCAATGAGCAGTTCTTC.

This clonotype was seen more than once but under ten times. The chain combines TRBV7-9 with TRBJ2-1; 7 bases align to TRBD1. V lost 7 bases, J lost 0 bases, and 12 bases stayed unmatched. This CDR3 region has 17 residues. The germline CDR1 and CDR2 sequences are SEHNR and FQNEAQ (reference sequence). CDR3 bases: TGTGCCAGCACGCCTTTTCGGACAGGCCGCTCCTACAATGAGCAGTTCTTC. This sequence encodes CASTPFRTGRSYNEQFF. The whole variable domain, filled in from reference TRBV7-9 and TRBJ2-1, reads DTGVSQNPRHKITKRGQNVTFRCDPISEHNRLYWYRQTLGQGPEFLTYFQNEAQLEKSRLLSDRFSAERPKGSFSTLEIQRTEQGDSAMYLCASTPFRTGRSYNEQFFGPGTRLTVL.

This clonotype has only a few counts. The chain combines TRBV12-3 or TRBV12-4 with TRBJ2-3; 8 bases agree with TRBD2. The CDR3 spans 13 residues. V lost 6 bases to trimming and J lost 5 bases; unmatched junction nucleotides: 4. CDR3 sequence (DNA): TGTGCCAGCAGACGACTAGCGCGAGATACGCAGTATTTT. Protein: CASRRLARDTQYF.

This clonotype has only a few counts. The chain joins TRBV7-2 to TRBJ1-4, with D perhaps TRBD1 (5 bases). The CDR3 is 14 amino acids. V dropped 5 bases and J dropped 8 bases, with 15 bases sitting between them. Per germline, CDR1 SGHTA and CDR2 FQGNSA. The CDR3 sequence is CASSEGPGREKLFF. CDR3 nucleotides: TGTGCCAGCAGCGAGGGGCCGGGACGGGAAAAACTGTTTTTT.

The chain uses TRBV12-3 or TRBV12-4 and TRBJ2-1; D call uncertain. This CDR3 is 12 amino acids long. Trimming took off 7 bases at V and 7 bases at J, with 11 bases between the two ends. The CDR3 sequence is CASTNQLNEQFF. The CDR3 DNA is TGTGCCAGCACGAATCAGTTGAATGAGCAGTTCTTC.

This chain links TRBV4-3 with TRBJ2-7; 12 bases map to TRBD2. The CDR3 extends over 16 amino acids. The J segment lost 4 bases and the V segment lost 0 bases, leaving 4 bases of the junction unmatched. In germline, CDR1 is LGHNA, CDR2 YSLEER. The CDR3 sequence is CASSQESGLAGYEQYF. CDR3 DNA sequence: TGCGCCAGCAGCCAAGAGAGCGGACTAGCGGGATACGAGCAGTACTTC.

The V gene is TRBV5-4, the J gene TRBJ2-5; D gene unclear. The germline V gene encodes CDR1 SGHNT and CDR2 YYREEE (reference sequence). Trimming pared 4 bases from V and 3 bases from J, leaving 13 bases between. CDR3 size: 14 residues. The CDR3 DNA follows: TGTGCCAGCAGCAGGAATGGGCCTAAAGAGACCCAGTACTTC. Protein sequence: CASSRNGPKETQYF.

This clonotype appeared a few times. This sequence joins TRBV7-2 and TRBJ2-1, with 9 bases lining up with TRBD2. J lost 10 bases, V lost 0 bases, and 7 bases had no gene match. CDR3 size: 15 residues. CDR1 is SGHTA and CDR2 is FQGNSA in the germline V gene. CDR3 amino acids: CASSLASLAGQEQFF. In DNA, the CDR3 is TGTGCCAGCAGCTTAGCGAGCCTAGCGGGACAGGAGCAGTTCTTC.

The rearrangement joins TRBV15 to TRBJ1-1; a weak D match, TRBD1 (5 bases). The CDR3 runs to 14 residues. Per germline, CDR1 LNHNV and CDR2 YYDKDF (reference sequence). V was clipped by 1 base and J by 5 bases, with 11 bases between them. The CDR3 DNA is TGTGCCACCAGCAGAGGGGGCCTAGAAACTGAAGCTTTCTTT. This sequence encodes CATSRGGLETEAFF.

This clonotype was found a few times. V and J are TRBV11-2 and TRBJ2-5; D remains ambiguous. The CDR3 runs to 13 residues. With 6 bases removed from V and 3 bases from J, the gap between germline ends came to 11 bases. Germline CDR1 and CDR2: SGHAT and FQNNGV. CDR3 sequence: CASSMGWEETQYF. The CDR3 DNA sequence: TGTGCCAGCAGTATGGGTTGGGAAGAGACCCAGTACTTC.

The chain combines TRBV6-1 with TRBJ2-5, with D perhaps being TRBD1 or TRBD2 (5 bases each). Trimming pared 6 bases from V and 2 bases from J, leaving 13 bases between. Germline CDR1 reads MNHNS; CDR2 reads SASEGT. The CDR3 consists of 14 residues. The CDR3 sequence is CASSRGLSQETQYF. The CDR3 region has the DNA TGTGCCAGCAGCCGGGGCCTGAGTCAAGAGACCCAGTACTTC.

This sequence joins TRBV10-3 and TRBJ2-7; unclear D gene. Trimming took off 4 bases at V and 4 bases at J, with 8 bases between the two ends. Germline loops: CDR1 ENHRY, CDR2 SYGVKD. CDR3 size: 12 residues. The chain's CDR3 is CAISGLGYEQYF. DNA for the CDR3: TGTGCCATCAGTGGGTTAGGTTACGAGCAGTACTTC.

The genes are TRBV7-2 and TRBJ2-1, with 7 bases fitting TRBD2. J gave up 3 bases and V 7 bases, and 9 bases lay outside the gene matches. From germline, CDR1 is SGHTA and CDR2 FQGNSA. This CDR3 comprises 15 residues. CDR3 sequence: CASTREVAVYNEQFF. Written as DNA, the CDR3 is TGTGCCAGCACCCGGGAGGTAGCGGTCTACAATGAGCAGTTCTTC. The variable domain in full, with the rest retrieved from reference TRBV7-2 and TRBJ2-1, is GAGVSQSPSNKVTEKGKDVELRCDPISGHTALYWYRQSLGQGLEFLIYFQGNSAPDKSGLPSDRFSAERTGGSVSTLTIQRTQQEDSAVYLCASTREVAVYNEQFFGPGTRLTVL.

This clonotype was detected only a few times. V is TRBV27 and J is TRBJ1-2; no definite D call. CDR1 and CDR2 from the germline V gene are MNHEY and SMNVEV (reference sequence). The CDR3 has 18 amino acids. Deletions cut 4 bases from V and 8 bases from J, with 29 bases between. The CDR3 bases are TGTGCCAGCAGTTCCTCACAAGTGACATTCGCCTCCCCAGAAGGCTACACCTTC. This translates into CASSSSQVTFASPEGYTF.